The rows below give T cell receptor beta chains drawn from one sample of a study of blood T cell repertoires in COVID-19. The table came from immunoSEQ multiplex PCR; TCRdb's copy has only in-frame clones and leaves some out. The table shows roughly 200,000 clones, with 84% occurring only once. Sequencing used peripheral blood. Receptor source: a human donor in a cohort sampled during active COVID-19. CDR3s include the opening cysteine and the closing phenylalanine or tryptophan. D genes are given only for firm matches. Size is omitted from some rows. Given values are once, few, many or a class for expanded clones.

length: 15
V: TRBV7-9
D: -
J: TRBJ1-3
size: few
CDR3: CASSLSIGAGNTIYF
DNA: TGTGCCAGCAGCTTATCTATTGGAGCGGGAAACACCATATATTTT

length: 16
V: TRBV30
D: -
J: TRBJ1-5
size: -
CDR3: CAWSPQEPYSNQPQHF
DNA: TGTGCCTGGAGTCCACAAGAACCTTATAGCAATCAGCCCCAGCATTTT

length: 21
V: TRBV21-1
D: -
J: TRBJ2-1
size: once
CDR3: CASNGAPVHRFGEPGYNEQFF
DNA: TGTGCCAGCAACGGAGCTCCCGTCCATCGGTTTGGAGAACCCGGTTACAATGAGCAGTTCTTC

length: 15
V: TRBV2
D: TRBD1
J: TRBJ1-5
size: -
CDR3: CASSDWQGAAQPQHF
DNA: TGTGCCAGCAGTGATTGGCAGGGGGCAGCTCAGCCCCAGCATTTT

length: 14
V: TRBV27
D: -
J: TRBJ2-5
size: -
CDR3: CASSFRNRDPGLYF
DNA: TGTGCCAGCAGTTTCAGAAACAGGGACCCGGGCCTGTACTTC

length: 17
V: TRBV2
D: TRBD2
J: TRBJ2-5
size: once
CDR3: CASTPERGFVVRETQYF
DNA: TGTGCCAGCACTCCCGAGCGGGGCTTCGTGGTTCGAGAGACCCAGTACTTC

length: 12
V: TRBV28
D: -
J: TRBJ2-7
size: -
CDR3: CASSLPGGEQYF
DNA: TGTGCCAGCAGTCTCCCCGGGGGCGAGCAGTACTTC

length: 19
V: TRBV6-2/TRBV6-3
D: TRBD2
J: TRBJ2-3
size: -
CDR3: CASSPLRGQEREGRGTQYF
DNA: TGTGCCAGCAGCCCTCTAAGGGGGCAGGAGCGGGAGGGCCGTGGTACGCAGTATTTT

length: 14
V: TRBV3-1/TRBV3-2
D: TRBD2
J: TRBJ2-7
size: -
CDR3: CASSPWTSPYEQYF
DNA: TGTGCCAGCAGCCCCTGGACTAGCCCCTACGAGCAGTACTTC

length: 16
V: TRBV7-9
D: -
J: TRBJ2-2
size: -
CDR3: CASSLRETADSRELFF
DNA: TGTGCCAGCAGCTTACGCGAAACAGCCGATTCAAGGGAGCTGTTTTTT

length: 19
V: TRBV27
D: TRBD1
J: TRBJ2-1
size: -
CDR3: CASSLRGTGTTSSYNEQFF
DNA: TGTGCCAGCAGTTTAAGAGGGACAGGCACCACTAGCTCCTACAATGAGCAGTTCTTC

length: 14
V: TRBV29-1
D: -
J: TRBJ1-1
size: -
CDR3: CSVEDSPRIVEAFF
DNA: TGCAGCGTTGAAGATTCACCGAGAATCGTGGAAGCTTTCTTT

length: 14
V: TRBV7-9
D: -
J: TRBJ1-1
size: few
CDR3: CASSSTGQNTEAFF
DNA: TGTGCCAGCAGCTCAACAGGGCAAAACACTGAAGCTTTCTTT

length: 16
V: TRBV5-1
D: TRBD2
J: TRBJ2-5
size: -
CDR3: CASSPGLAGGQETQYF
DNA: TGCGCCAGCAGCCCCGGACTAGCTGGGGGCCAAGAGACCCAGTACTTC

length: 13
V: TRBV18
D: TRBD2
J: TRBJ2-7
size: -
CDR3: CASTSGLAAEQYF
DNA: TGTGCCAGCACTTCGGGACTAGCGGCCGAGCAGTACTTC

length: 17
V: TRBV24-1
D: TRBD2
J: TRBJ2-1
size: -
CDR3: CATSDPTGTSGYNEQFF
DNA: TGTGCCACCAGTGACCCAACCGGGACTAGCGGTTACAATGAGCAGTTCTTC

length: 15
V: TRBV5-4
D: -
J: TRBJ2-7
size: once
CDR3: CASSFEQDLSYEQYF
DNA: TGTGCCAGCAGCTTTGAACAGGATCTCTCCTACGAGCAGTACTTC

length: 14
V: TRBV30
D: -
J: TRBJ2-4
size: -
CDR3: CAWSVFSVQNIQYF
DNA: TGTGCCTGGAGTGTATTCAGCGTCCAAAACATTCAGTACTTC

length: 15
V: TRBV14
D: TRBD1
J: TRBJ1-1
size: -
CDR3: CASSPRQGIASEAFF
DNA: TGTGCCAGCAGCCCTAGACAGGGAATCGCCTCGGAAGCTTTCTTT

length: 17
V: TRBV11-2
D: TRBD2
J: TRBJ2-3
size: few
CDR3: CASSLAGAGGVPDTQYF
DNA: TGTGCCAGCAGCTTAGCTGGGGCGGGAGGAGTCCCAGATACGCAGTATTTT

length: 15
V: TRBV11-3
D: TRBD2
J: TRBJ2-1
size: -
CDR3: CASSSSSGSYNEQFF
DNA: TGTGCCAGCAGCTCCAGTAGCGGGAGCTACAATGAGCAGTTCTTC

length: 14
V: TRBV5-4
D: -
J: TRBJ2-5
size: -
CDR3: CASSIRREQETQYF
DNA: TGTGCCAGCAGCATCAGACGGGAACAAGAGACCCAGTACTTC

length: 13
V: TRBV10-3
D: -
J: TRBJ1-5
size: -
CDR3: CASSKEENQPQHF
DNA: TGTGCCTCGTCCAAGGAGGAAAATCAGCCCCAGCATTTT

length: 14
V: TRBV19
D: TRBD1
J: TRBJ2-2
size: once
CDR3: CASRYGTGIGELFF
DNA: TGTGCCAGTAGGTACGGGACAGGGATCGGGGAGCTGTTTTTT

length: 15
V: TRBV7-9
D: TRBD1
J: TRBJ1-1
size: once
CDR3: CASSRGDRGRPEAFF
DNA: TGTGCCAGCAGCCGTGGGGATAGGGGGCGGCCTGAAGCTTTCTTT

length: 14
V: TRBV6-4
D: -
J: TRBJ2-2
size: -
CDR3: CASSAARGSGELFF
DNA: TGTGCCAGCAGTGCGGCCAGGGGTTCCGGGGAGCTGTTTTTT

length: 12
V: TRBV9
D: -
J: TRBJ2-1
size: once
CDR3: CASSVGSSEQFF
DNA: TGTGCCAGCAGCGTAGGCAGTTCAGAGCAGTTCTTC

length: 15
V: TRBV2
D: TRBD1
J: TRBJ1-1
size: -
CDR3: CASSGTGPVNTEAFF
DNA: TGTGCCAGCAGTGGGACAGGGCCAGTGAACACTGAAGCTTTCTTT

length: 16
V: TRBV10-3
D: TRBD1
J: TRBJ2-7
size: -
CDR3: CAISEKQGVPSYEQYF
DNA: TGTGCCATCAGTGAGAAACAGGGGGTTCCCTCCTACGAGCAGTACTTC

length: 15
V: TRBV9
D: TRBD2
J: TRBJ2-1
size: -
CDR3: CASSVVASGGNEQFF
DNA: TGTGCCAGCAGCGTAGTGGCTAGCGGAGGGAATGAGCAGTTCTTC

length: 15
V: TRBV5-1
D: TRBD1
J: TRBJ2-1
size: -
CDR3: CASSLVGTGLNEQFF
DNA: TGCGCCAGCAGCTTGGTAGGGACAGGGCTAAATGAGCAGTTCTTC

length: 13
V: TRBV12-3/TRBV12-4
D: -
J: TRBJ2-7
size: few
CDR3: CASSLQFSYEQYF
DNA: TGTGCCAGCAGTTTACAGTTCTCCTACGAGCAGTACTTC

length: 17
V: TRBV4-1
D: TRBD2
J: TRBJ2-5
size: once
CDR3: CASSQDEARGAQETQYF
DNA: TGCGCCAGCAGCCAAGATGAGGCGCGGGGGGCCCAAGAGACCCAGTACTTC

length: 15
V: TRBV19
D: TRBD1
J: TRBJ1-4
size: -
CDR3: CASSIPGTGGSQLFF
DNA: TGTGCCAGTAGTATCCCCGGGACAGGGGGGTCGCAACTGTTTTTT

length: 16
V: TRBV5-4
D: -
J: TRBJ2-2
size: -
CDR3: CASSPEAFSGTGELFF
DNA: TGTGCCAGCAGCCCCGAGGCCTTTTCGGGCACCGGGGAGCTGTTTTTT

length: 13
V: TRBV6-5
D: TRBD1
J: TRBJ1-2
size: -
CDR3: CAGTVRANYGYTF
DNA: TGTGCCGGGACAGTGCGAGCTAACTATGGCTACACCTTC

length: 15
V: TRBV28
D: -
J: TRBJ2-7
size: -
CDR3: CASSSFSGKYYEQYF
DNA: TGTGCCAGCAGTTCCTTTAGCGGAAAGTATTACGAGCAGTACTTC

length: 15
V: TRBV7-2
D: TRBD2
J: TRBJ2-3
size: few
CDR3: CASSFNSGRADTQYF
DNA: TGTGCCAGCAGCTTTAATAGCGGGAGAGCAGATACGCAGTATTTT

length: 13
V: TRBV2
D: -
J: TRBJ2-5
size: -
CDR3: CASSDVRYTTQYF
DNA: TGTGCCAGCAGTGATGTCAGATACACGACCCAGTACTTC

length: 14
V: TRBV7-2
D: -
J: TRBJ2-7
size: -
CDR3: CASSLASVAYEQYF
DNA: TGTGCCAGCAGCTTAGCTAGCGTAGCCTACGAGCAGTACTTC

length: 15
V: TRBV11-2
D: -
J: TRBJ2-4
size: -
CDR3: CASSLNPGSQNIQYF
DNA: TGTGCCAGCAGCTTAAATCCGGGGTCCCAAAACATTCAGTACTTC

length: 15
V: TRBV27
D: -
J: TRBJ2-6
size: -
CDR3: CASSFWSSGANVLTF
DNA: TGTGCCAGCAGTTTTTGGAGCTCTGGGGCCAACGTCCTGACTTTC

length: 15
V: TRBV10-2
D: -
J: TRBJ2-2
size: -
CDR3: CASSESQGGSGELFF
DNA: TGCGCCAGCAGTGAGTCGCAGGGGGGCTCCGGGGAGCTGTTTTTT

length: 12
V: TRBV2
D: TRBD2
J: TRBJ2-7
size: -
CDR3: CASSGGAGEQYF
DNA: TGTGCCAGCAGCGGGGGGGCAGGGGAGCAGTACTTC